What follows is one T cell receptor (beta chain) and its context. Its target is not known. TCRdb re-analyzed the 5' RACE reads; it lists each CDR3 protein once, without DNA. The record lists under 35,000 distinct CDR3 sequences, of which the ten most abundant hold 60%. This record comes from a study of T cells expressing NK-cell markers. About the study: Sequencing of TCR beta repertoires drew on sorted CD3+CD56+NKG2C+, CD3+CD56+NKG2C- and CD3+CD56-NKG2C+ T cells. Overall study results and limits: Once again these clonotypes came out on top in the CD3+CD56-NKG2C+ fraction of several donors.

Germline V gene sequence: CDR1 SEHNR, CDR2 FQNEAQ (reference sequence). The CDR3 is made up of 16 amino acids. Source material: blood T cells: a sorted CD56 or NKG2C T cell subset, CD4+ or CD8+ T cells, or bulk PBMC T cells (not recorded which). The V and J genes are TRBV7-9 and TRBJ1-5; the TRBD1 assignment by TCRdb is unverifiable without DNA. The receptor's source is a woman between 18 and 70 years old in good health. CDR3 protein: CASSLVGTGGNQPQHF.